Sequencing of this T cell receptor (beta chain) was carried out in a study of T-cell reconstitution after alpha-beta-depleted transplantation in children. The CDR3 contains 15 residues. The germline CDR1 and CDR2 sequences are MNHEY and SVGAGI. Trimming shortened V by 0 bases and J by 5 bases, and 14 bases separated the two germline ends. Unique molecular identifiers were incorporated when the TCRbeta library was constructed. TCRdb processed the PCR reads anew with MiXCR; each CDR3 protein has one entry. The sample yields 150,000 to 250,000 distinct CDR3 sequences, 13% to 15% seen once. This receptor was taken from a human donor who donated a stem cell graft to a child with acute lymphoblastic leukemia. The sequencing here drew on PBMCs from the stem cell graft donor, taken from the stem cell graft. The chain joins TRBV6-5 to TRBJ2-7; a possible D gene is TRBD2 (6 bases). The CDR3 sequence: CASSYSSRGGDEQYF. DNA of the CDR3: TGTGCCAGCAGTTACTCGAGTAGGGGAGGTGACGAGCAGTACTTC.